Described below is a single T cell receptor beta chain sequence and its context. Under the authors' procedure: Reference gene primer amplification gave estimated nucleated cell counts. Assay: immunoSEQ multiplex PCR; the TCRdb copy retains only in-frame clones and omits some. V, J and clone size reflect that table, while D and trimming were determined from the DNA. The sample has about 230,000 clones, 75% to 90% seen once. The sample originates from a study of blood T cell repertoires in COVID-19. Across the study: From the United States, Italy and Spain came samples of acute and convalescent COVID-19. T cells, B-cell-depleted T cells, or PBMCs provided the cDNA or gDNA that served as material.

Germline lookup yields CDR1 LGHDT and CDR2 YNNKEL (reference sequence). The V end lost 1 base, the J end lost 5 bases, and 8 bases lay between the germline ends. This CDR3 comprises 13 residues. Sequencing was done on a sample of peripheral blood. The V call is TRBV3-1 (or the pseudogene TRBV3-2), the J call TRBJ1-1; D is perhaps TRBD1 (5 bases). This TCR was sampled from a man aged 40-49 years with acute or convalescent COVID-19. The CDR3 spells CASSQVPGTEAFF. The CDR3 nucleotides read TGTGCCAGCAGCCAAGTTCCAGGGACTGAAGCTTTCTTT.